The 29 T cell receptor beta chains presented below share a single source sample, sequenced in a study of human T cells and chemical hapten exposure. Time point in this sample: patch test 3, about 24 weeks after DPC sensitization. The sample's treatment: therapeutic diphenylcyclopropenone sensitization with weekly scalp DPC. TCRdb used MiXCR to reprocess the RACE reads, holding one entry per CDR3 protein. The sample includes about 52,000 distinct CDR3 sequences, about 10% seen only once; the top ten take approximately 16%. The material sequenced was whole blood, taken in connection with sensitization to the hapten diphenylcyclopropenone (DPC). The source is a woman aged 35 to 49 with alopecia areata. Some clones in this sample may be carry-over from other donors' samples.

This clonotype was observed many times. The chain recombines TRBV12-3 or TRBV12-4 with TRBJ2-5; D is perhaps TRBD2 (6 bases). V lost 6 bases and J 5 bases, leaving 13 bases between the germline ends. There are 13 residues in the CDR3. The CDR3 DNA sequence: TGTGCCAGCAGGTCTACTAGCCGGGAGACCCAGTACTTC. Its protein product is CASRSTSRETQYF.

The rearrangement uses TRBV4-2 and TRBJ2-3, with unresolved D. V was shortened by 1 base and J by 2 bases, with 10 bases between the two germline ends. Germline V gene sequence: CDR1 LGHNA, CDR2 YNFKEQ. CDR3 length: 15 residues. CDR3 DNA: TGTGCCAGCAGCCAAGCAGACCCTTCCACAGATACGCAGTATTTT. Its translation is CASSQADPSTDTQYF.

This clonotype was seen repeatedly, ten times or more. The J gene is TRBJ2-7, the V gene TRBV7-6; possibly TRBD1 or TRBD2 for D (8 bases each). Germline V gene data show CDR1 as SGHVS and CDR2 as FNYEAQ. The CDR3 length is 15 residues. The ends were cut back, 5 bases at V and 2 bases at J, with 16 bases in the middle. CDR3 residues: CASSPGGGGPYEQYF. CDR3 nucleotides: TGTGCCAGCAGCCCAGGGGGCGGGGGGCCCTACGAGCAGTACTTC.

The chain links TRBV7-8 to TRBJ1-6; D is ambiguous. Germline CDR1 SGHVS, CDR2 FQNEAQ. Trimming stripped 1 base from V and 10 bases from J, with 14 bases between. The CDR3 contains 15 residues. This CDR3 reads CASSLDRVLNSPLHF. The CDR3 nucleotides read TGTGCCAGCAGCTTAGACCGGGTCCTCAACTCACCCCTCCACTTT.

This clonotype was found a few times. The genes are TRBV2 and TRBJ1-1; D gene unclear. Germline V gene data show CDR1 as SNHLY and CDR2 as FYNNEI. The CDR3 spans 14 residues. V was trimmed by 6 bases and J by 9 bases, leaving 20 bases between them. In nucleotides, the CDR3 is TGTGCCAGCAGGGGAACAGAGCGTGTTCAGAAAGCTTTCTTT. This encodes CASRGTERVQKAFF.

In this sample, this clonotype turned up many times. Here the CDR3 DNA reads TGCGCCAGCAGCCCTCAGACAGGGGCTTCCTACGAGCAGTACTTC. It is translated as CASSPQTGASYEQYF. The chain uses TRBV4-1 and TRBJ2-7, with 8 bases lining up with TRBD1. CDR3 length: 15 residues. Trimming removed 4 bases from V and 1 base from J; junction bases left unmatched: 6. Germline CDR1 reads MGHRA; CDR2 reads YSYEKL.

This clonotype was counted between two and nine times. This chain uses TRBV7-2 with TRBJ2-2; D is unclear. Germline CDR1 is SGHTA and CDR2 is FQGNSA. Trimming removed 5 bases from V and 3 bases from J, with 4 bases in between. The CDR3 is 12 residues long. The CDR3 region has the DNA TGTGCCAGCAGCCCATACACCGGGGAGCTGTTTTTT. Translation: CASSPYTGELFF.

This chain uses TRBV5-1 with TRBJ1-1; D gene unclear. The CDR3 is 13 residues long. Trimming cost V 4 bases and J 3 bases, with 10 bases left between them. The germline CDR1 and CDR2 sequences are SGHRS and YFSETQ. CDR3 sequence reads: CASSPHRDTEAFF. The CDR3 bases are TGCGCCAGCAGCCCGCACCGGGACACTGAAGCTTTCTTT.

V gene TRBV2 combines with J gene TRBJ1-1; no reliable D call. Per the germline V gene, CDR1 is SNHLY and CDR2 is FYNNEI. V was trimmed by 11 bases and J by 0 bases, leaving 7 bases between them. This CDR3 has 11 residues. The DNA of the CDR3 is TGTGCCTGCCTGATGAACACTGAAGCTTTCTTT. Translating it yields CACLMNTEAFF.

The V and J genes are TRBV5-1 and TRBJ2-7; the match to TRBD1 covers 7 bases. Germline-derived CDR1 and CDR2 are SGHRS and YFSETQ. V gave up 7 bases and J gave up 7 bases; unmatched junction bases: 11. This CDR3 region has 13 residues. CDR3: CASYPTGREEQYF. The CDR3 coding sequence is TGCGCCAGCTATCCGACAGGGAGAGAGGAGCAGTACTTC. The whole variable domain, filled in from reference TRBV5-1 and TRBJ2-7, reads KAGVTQTPRYLIKTRGQQVTLSCSPISGHRSVSWYQQTPGQGLQFLFEYFSETQRNKGNFPGRFSGRQFSNSRSEMNVSTLELGDSALYLCASYPTGREEQYFGPGTRLTVT.

This clonotype was detected ten times or more. The CDR3 reads CASSPGSGSSNQPQHF. Written as DNA, the CDR3 is TGTGCCAGCTCACCTGGCTCGGGCAGTAGCAATCAGCCCCAGCATTTT. The J gene is TRBJ1-5, the V gene TRBV18; D remains ambiguous. Deletions cut 3 bases from V and 0 bases from J, with 12 bases between. This CDR3 is built from 16 residues. In germline, CDR1 is KGHSH, CDR2 LQKENI.

This clonotype was seen many times. The chain employs TRBV6-4 and TRBJ1-1; no reliable D call. CDR3 length: 13 residues. V dropped 2 bases and J dropped 7 bases, with 11 bases sitting between them. CDR1 and CDR2 from the germline V gene are MRHNA and SNTAGT. The CDR3 loop is CASSDRTGGEAFF. The CDR3 coding sequence is TGTGCCAGCAGTGACAGGACGGGAGGTGAAGCTTTCTTT.

The chain carries TRBV12-3 or TRBV12-4 and TRBJ2-7; weak D call: TRBD2 (5 bases). CDR3 size: 14 residues. V was shortened by 4 bases and J by 2 bases, with 12 bases between the two germline ends. CDR3 region: CASSSRTGPYEQYF. The CDR3 DNA reads as TGTGCCAGCAGTTCCCGGACTGGGCCCTACGAGCAGTACTTC.

This clonotype turned up a few times. V usage is TRBV5-4 and J usage is TRBJ2-1, with D perhaps matching TRBD1 (6 bases). The CDR3 spans 14 residues. Germline V lookup: CDR1 SGHNT, CDR2 YYREEE (reference sequence). Trimming pared 0 bases from V and 4 bases from J, leaving 8 bases between. The CDR3: CASSLGTEYNEQFF. As DNA, the CDR3 is TGTGCCAGCAGCTTGGGGACAGAATACAATGAGCAGTTCTTC.

The gene calls are TRBV5-1 and TRBJ2-1; possible D gene TRBD1, 5 bases. Trimming shortened V by 5 bases and J by 0 bases, and 9 bases separated the two germline ends. CDR3 length: 14 residues. In germline, CDR1 is SGHRS, CDR2 YFSETQ. CDR3 amino acids: CASSRQSSYNEQFF. The CDR3, as DNA: TGCGCCAGCAGTAGACAGAGCTCCTACAATGAGCAGTTCTTC.

The rearrangement joins TRBV29-1 to TRBJ2-3; D uncertain. The ends were cut back, 6 bases at V and 6 bases at J, with 7 bases in the middle. Germline values: CDR1 SQVTM, CDR2 ANQGSEA. CDR3 length: 10 residues. This chain's CDR3 is CSVAPDTQYF. The CDR3 nucleotides read TGCAGCGTGGCCCCCGATACGCAGTATTTT.

The CDR3 loop is CASSARTDNTGELFF. Written as DNA, the CDR3 is TGTGCCAGCAGTGCGAGAACAGATAACACCGGGGAGCTGTTTTTT. The chain joins TRBV6-4 to TRBJ2-2; D uncertain. V was trimmed by 4 bases and J by 2 bases, leaving 11 bases between them. The CDR3 covers 15 residues. Germline lookup yields CDR1 MRHNA and CDR2 SNTAGT.

This clonotype was seen ten or more times. This CDR3 reads CASSVGDRAAEAFF. DNA of the CDR3: TGTGCCAGCAGTGTAGGAGACCGAGCAGCTGAAGCTTTCTTT. The V gene is TRBV2, the J gene TRBJ1-1; D unclear. The V and J ends lost 4 bases and 6 bases respectively, with 15 bases between them. The CDR3 length is 14 residues. Germline CDR1 is SNHLY and CDR2 is FYNNEI. Based on the CDR3 plus reference TRBV2 and TRBJ1-1, the full variable domain is EPEVTQTPSHQVTQMGQEVILRCVPISNHLYFYWYRQILGQKVEFLVSFYNNEISEKSEIFDDQFSVERPDGSNFTLKIRSTKLEDSAMYFCASSVGDRAAEAFFGQGTRLTVV.

This clonotype showed up many times. This chain connects TRBV28 to TRBJ2-7; D uncertain. Trimming shortened V by 3 bases and J by 4 bases, and 7 bases separated the two germline ends. The CDR3 consists of 12 residues. Germline assignment: CDR1 MDHEN and CDR2 SYDVKM. CDR3 nucleotides: TGTGCCAGCAGTTTGCCACCTTACGAGCAGTACTTC. This gives the protein CASSLPPYEQYF. Full variable domain (missing parts from reference TRBV28 and TRBJ2-7): DVKVTQSSRYLVKRTGEKVFLECVQDMDHENMFWYRQDPGLGLRLIYFSYDVKMKEKGDIPEGYSVSREKKERFSLILESASTNQTSMYLCASSLPPYEQYFGPGTRLTVT.

This clonotype occurred a few times. V gene TRBV30 combines with J gene TRBJ2-7, with D perhaps TRBD1 (6 bases). Trimming removed 2 bases from V and 3 bases from J, with 8 bases in between. The CDR3 extends over 12 amino acids. CDR1 is GTSNPN, CDR2 SVGIG, per germline (reference sequence). The CDR3 sequence: CAWSIGGYEQYF. The DNA of the CDR3 is TGTGCCTGGAGTATAGGGGGCTACGAGCAGTACTTC.

This clonotype was seen repeatedly, ten times or more. The chain employs TRBV2 and TRBJ2-3; 7 positions agree with TRBD1. Per the germline V gene, CDR1 is SNHLY and CDR2 is FYNNEI. The V gene end was trimmed by 5 bases and the J gene end by 0 bases; junction bases not matched to a gene: 5. The CDR3 extends over 15 amino acids. This CDR3 reads CASSIGTASTDTQYF. Here the CDR3 DNA reads TGTGCCAGCAGTATAGGGACAGCCAGCACAGATACGCAGTATTTT. The full variable domain, its missing parts supplied by reference TRBV2 and TRBJ2-3, is EPEVTQTPSHQVTQMGQEVILRCVPISNHLYFYWYRQILGQKVEFLVSFYNNEISEKSEIFDDQFSVERPDGSNFTLKIRSTKLEDSAMYFCASSIGTASTDTQYFGPGTRLTVL.

The sample holds many counts of this clonotype. This rearrangement joins TRBV6-2 or TRBV6-3 to TRBJ2-2; 7 bases map to TRBD2. V trimming: 2 bases; J trimming: 6 bases; junction bases outside the gene matches: 0. The germline gives CDR1 MNHEY, CDR2 SVGEGT. CDR3 length: 13 amino acids. The CDR3 protein is CASSYGLAGELFF. The DNA for the CDR3 is TGTGCCAGCAGTTACGGACTAGCCGGGGAGCTGTTTTTT.

This clonotype has only a few counts. V is TRBV6-1 and J is TRBJ1-3; maybe TRBD1 (6 bases). Trimming pared 4 bases from V and 3 bases from J, leaving 13 bases between. CDR3 length equals 15 residues. Germline CDR1 and CDR2: MNHNS and SASEGT. The CDR3: CASSVRGADGNTIYF. Here the CDR3 DNA reads TGTGCCAGCAGTGTGCGGGGGGCCGATGGAAACACCATATATTTT.

This clonotype was detected ten times or more. The chain couples TRBV20-1 to TRBJ2-1; unclear D gene. V gave up 6 bases and J gave up 8 bases, with 17 bases separating them. Germline assignment: CDR1 DFQATT and CDR2 SNEGSKA (reference sequence). CDR3 size: 13 residues. CDR3 DNA sequence: TGCAGTGCCCCGACTCCCCCCCGGGATGAGCAGTTCTTC. Amino acids: CSAPTPPRDEQFF.

CDR3 in DNA: TGTGCCAGCAGTGACCAGGACTCTGGGGCCAACGTCCTGACTTTC. Translating gives CASSDQDSGANVLTF. The chain has TRBV6-1 and TRBJ2-6; D remains unclear. Trimming left V 3 bases short and J 0 bases short, with 6 bases between. This CDR3 is built from 15 residues. Per the germline V gene, CDR1 is MNHNS and CDR2 is SASEGT.

This clonotype appeared many times. The rearrangement links TRBV6-6 to TRBJ1-3; D uncertain. The germline gives CDR1 MNHNY, CDR2 SVGAGI (reference sequence). V was trimmed by 1 base and J by 0 bases, leaving 4 bases between them. The length of the CDR3 is 14 residues. The CDR3 sequence is CASSYFDSGNTIYF. CDR3 bases: TGTGCCAGCAGTTACTTTGACTCTGGAAACACCATATATTTT.

This clonotype has more than one count but fewer than ten. V gene TRBV7-2 combines with J gene TRBJ2-2; D is unclear. The CDR3 sequence is 14 residues long. V gave up 5 bases and J gave up 6 bases, with 13 bases separating them. CDR1 is SGHTA and CDR2 is FQGNSA in the germline V gene. The chain's CDR3 is CASSPSVMAGELFF. In DNA form, the CDR3 reads TGTGCCAGCAGCCCCTCCGTGATGGCCGGGGAGCTGTTTTTT. Using reference TRBV7-2 and TRBJ2-2 for the parts outside the CDR3, the full variable domain is GAGVSQSPSNKVTEKGKDVELRCDPISGHTALYWYRQSLGQGLEFLIYFQGNSAPDKSGLPSDRFSAERTGGSVSTLTIQRTQQEDSAVYLCASSPSVMAGELFFGEGSRLTVL.

This clonotype showed up many times. The chain employs TRBV18 and TRBJ1-1; D gene uncertain. The V gene lost 6 bases and the J gene lost 4 bases, with 12 bases spanning the gap. This CDR3 is 13 amino acids long. The germline V gene has CDR1 KGHSH and CDR2 LQKENI. The CDR3 DNA is TGTGCCAGCTCTGACCGGGAGATCACTGAAGCTTTCTTT. Translating gives CASSDREITEAFF. The full variable domain, rest sourced from reference TRBV18 and TRBJ1-1, is NAGVMQNPRHLVRRRGQEARLRCSPMKGHSHVYWYRQLPEEGLKFMVYLQKENIIDESGMPKERFSAEFPKEGPSILRIQQVVRGDSAAYFCASSDREITEAFFGQGTRLTVV.

This clonotype occurred many times. The chain employs TRBV20-1 and TRBJ2-3; TRBD1 might be the D (6 bases). The length of the CDR3 is 15 residues. The V end lost 3 bases, the J end lost 4 bases, and 17 bases lay between the germline ends. Germline loops: CDR1 DFQATT, CDR2 SNEGSKA (reference sequence). CDR3 in amino acids: CSASLPGGRSDTQYF. In nucleotides, the CDR3 is TGCAGTGCTAGTTTGCCTGGGGGCAGGTCAGATACGCAGTATTTT.